This TCR beta chain appears in the sequencing data of a study of vaccination and CD4 T cells after COVID-19. The treatment denotes: roughly 11-day PBMC culture with coronavirus spike peptide pools or control peptides (ViraFEST assay). Judged by abundance, this clonotype is medium-sized (0.01 to 0.1%). The antigen is not known. Scientists ran DNA taken from cultured CD4+ T cells through the Oncomine TCR Beta short-read assay for sequencing. TCRdb re-analysed the PCR reads in MiXCR, keeping a single row per CDR3 protein. Among some 20,000 distinct CDR3 sequences listed, roughly 31% were seen once. The source material was cultured CD4+ T cells from blood. This receptor was identified in a human donor with COVID-19.

The CDR3 is CSALGAETQYF. CDR3 in DNA: TGCAGCGCGTTGGGGGCGGAGACCCAGTACTTC. This chain links TRBV20-1 with TRBJ2-5, with D maybe TRBD1 (6 bases). This CDR3 region has 11 residues. Germline V gene lookup returns CDR1 DFQATT and CDR2 SNEGSKA (reference sequence).